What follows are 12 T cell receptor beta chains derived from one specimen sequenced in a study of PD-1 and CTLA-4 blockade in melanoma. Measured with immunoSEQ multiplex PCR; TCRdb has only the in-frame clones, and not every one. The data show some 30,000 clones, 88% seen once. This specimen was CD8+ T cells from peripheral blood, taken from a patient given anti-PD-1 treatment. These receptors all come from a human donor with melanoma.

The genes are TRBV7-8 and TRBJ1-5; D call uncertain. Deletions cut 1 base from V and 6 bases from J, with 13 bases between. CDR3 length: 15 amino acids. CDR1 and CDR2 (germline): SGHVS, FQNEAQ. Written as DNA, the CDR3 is TGTGCCAGCAGCTTAGTCGGCGGGGATGGTCAGCCCCAGCATTTT. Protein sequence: CASSLVGGDGQPQHF.

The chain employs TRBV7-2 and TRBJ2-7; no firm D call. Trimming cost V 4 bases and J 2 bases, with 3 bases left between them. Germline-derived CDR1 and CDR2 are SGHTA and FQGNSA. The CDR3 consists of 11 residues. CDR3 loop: CASSYAYEQYF. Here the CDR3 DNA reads TGTGCCAGCAGCTATGCCTACGAGCAGTACTTC.

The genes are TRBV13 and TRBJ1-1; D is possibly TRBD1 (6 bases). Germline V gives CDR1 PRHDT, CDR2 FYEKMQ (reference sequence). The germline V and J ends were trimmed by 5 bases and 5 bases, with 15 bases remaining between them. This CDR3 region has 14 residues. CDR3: CASSPEGVQTEAFF. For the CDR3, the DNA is TGTGCCAGCAGCCCCGAGGGGGTTCAGACTGAAGCTTTCTTT.

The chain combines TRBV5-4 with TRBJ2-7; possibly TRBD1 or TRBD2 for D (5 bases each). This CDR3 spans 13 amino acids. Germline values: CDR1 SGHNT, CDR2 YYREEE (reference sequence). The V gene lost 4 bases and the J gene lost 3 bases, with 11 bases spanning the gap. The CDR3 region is CASSPGRSYEQYF. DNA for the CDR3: TGTGCCAGCAGCCCGGGACGGAGCTACGAGCAGTACTTC.

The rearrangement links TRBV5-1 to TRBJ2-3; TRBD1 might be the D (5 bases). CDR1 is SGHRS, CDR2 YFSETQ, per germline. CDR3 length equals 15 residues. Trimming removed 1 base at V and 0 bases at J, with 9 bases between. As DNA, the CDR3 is TGCGCCAGCAGCTTGCGACAGTCTAGCACAGATACGCAGTATTTT. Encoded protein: CASSLRQSSTDTQYF.

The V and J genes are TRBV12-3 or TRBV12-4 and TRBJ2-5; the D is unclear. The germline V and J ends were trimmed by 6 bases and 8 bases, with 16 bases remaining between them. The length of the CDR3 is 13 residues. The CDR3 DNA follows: TGTGCCAGCAGCTCCGGTAGTCCCACAACCCAGTACTTC. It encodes CASSSGSPTTQYF.

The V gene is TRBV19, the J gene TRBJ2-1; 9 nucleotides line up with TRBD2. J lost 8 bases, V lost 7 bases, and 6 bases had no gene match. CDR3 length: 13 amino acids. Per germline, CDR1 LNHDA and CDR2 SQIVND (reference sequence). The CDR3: CASIEAGGDEQFF. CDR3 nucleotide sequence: TGTGCCAGTATAGAAGCGGGGGGCGATGAGCAGTTCTTC. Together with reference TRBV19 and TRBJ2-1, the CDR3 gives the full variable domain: DGGITQSPKYLFRKEGQNVTLSCEQNLNHDAMYWYRQDPGQGLRLIYYSQIVNDFQKGDIAEGYSVSREKKESFPLTVTSAQKNPTAFYLCASIEAGGDEQFFGPGTRLTVL.

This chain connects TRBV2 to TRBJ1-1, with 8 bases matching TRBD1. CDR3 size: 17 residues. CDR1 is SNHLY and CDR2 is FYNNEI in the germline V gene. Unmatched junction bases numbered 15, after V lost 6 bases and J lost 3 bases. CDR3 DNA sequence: TGTGCCAGCAGCCCCAGGGGATACCAGGGGGCCGACACTGAAGCTTTCTTT. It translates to CASSPRGYQGADTEAFF. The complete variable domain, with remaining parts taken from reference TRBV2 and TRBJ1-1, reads EPEVTQTPSHQVTQMGQEVILRCVPISNHLYFYWYRQILGQKVEFLVSFYNNEISEKSEIFDDQFSVERPDGSNFTLKIRSTKLEDSAMYFCASSPRGYQGADTEAFFGQGTRLTVV.

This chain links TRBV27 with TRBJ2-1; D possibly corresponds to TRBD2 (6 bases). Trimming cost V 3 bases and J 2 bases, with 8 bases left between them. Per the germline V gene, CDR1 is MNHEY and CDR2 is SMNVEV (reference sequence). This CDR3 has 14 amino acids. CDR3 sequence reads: CASSLGGAYNEQFF. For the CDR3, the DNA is TGTGCCAGCAGTTTGGGCGGGGCCTACAATGAGCAGTTCTTC.

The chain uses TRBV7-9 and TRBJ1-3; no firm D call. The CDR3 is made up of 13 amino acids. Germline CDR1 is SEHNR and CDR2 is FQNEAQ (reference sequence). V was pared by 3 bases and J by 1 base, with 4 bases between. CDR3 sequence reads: CASSFESGNTIYF. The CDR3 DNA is TGTGCCAGCAGCTTTGAATCTGGAAACACCATATATTTT.

The CDR3 DNA reads TGTGCCAGCAGTTTAGGGACAGGGTTCAATGAGCAGTTCTTC. It translates to CASSLGTGFNEQFF. The chain combines TRBV27 with TRBJ2-1; 9 nucleotides align to TRBD1. This CDR3 region has 14 residues. V was pared by 2 bases and J by 6 bases, with 2 bases of the junction left unmatched. Germline V CDR1 and CDR2: MNHEY, SMNVEV (reference sequence).

The CDR3 reads CASSPWTGSPEAFF. DNA for the CDR3: TGTGCCAGCAGTCCGTGGACAGGTAGCCCTGAAGCTTTCTTT. The chain couples TRBV7-2 to TRBJ1-1; 7 bases match TRBD1. CDR3 length: 14 amino acids. The germline V gene encodes CDR1 SGHTA and CDR2 FQGNSA. V shed 6 bases, J shed 6 bases, and the junction held 10 bases outside the gene matches. The complete variable domain, with remaining parts taken from reference TRBV7-2 and TRBJ1-1, reads GAGVSQSPSNKVTEKGKDVELRCDPISGHTALYWYRQSLGQGLEFLIYFQGNSAPDKSGLPSDRFSAERTGGSVSTLTIQRTQQEDSAVYLCASSPWTGSPEAFFGQGTRLTVV.